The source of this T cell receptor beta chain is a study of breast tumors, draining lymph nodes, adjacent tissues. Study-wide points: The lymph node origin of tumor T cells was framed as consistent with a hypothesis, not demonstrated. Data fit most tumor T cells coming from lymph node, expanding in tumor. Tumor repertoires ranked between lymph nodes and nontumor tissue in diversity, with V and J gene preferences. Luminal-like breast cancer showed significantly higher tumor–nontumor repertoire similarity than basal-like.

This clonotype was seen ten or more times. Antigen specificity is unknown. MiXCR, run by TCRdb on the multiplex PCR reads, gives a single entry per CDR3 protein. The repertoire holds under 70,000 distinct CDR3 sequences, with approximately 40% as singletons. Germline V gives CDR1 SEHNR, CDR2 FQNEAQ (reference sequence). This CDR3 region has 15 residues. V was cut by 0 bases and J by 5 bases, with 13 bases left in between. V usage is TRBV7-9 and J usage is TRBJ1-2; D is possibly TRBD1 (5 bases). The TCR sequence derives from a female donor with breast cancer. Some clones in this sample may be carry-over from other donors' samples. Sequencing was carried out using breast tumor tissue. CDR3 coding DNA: TGTGCCAGCAGCTTAGCTCATAAAGACAGATATGGCTACACCTTC. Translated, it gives CASSLAHKDRYGYTF.